This TCR beta chain was documented in a study of blood T cell repertoires in COVID-19. On the study more broadly: The samples span acute and convalescent COVID-19 from the United States, Italy and Spain. T cells, B-cell-depleted T cells, or PBMCs supplied cDNA or gDNA.

In the authors' workflow: The assay estimated nucleated cells by amplifying reference gene primers. TCRdb keeps only in-frame clones here, not all; method: immunoSEQ multiplex PCR. From that table come the V and J calls and clone size; the DNA was used to work out D and trimming. The sample carries more than 100,000 clones, about 89% recorded once. The V and J ends lost 6 bases and 4 bases, in that order; junction bases with no gene match: 8. The CDR3 loop spans 14 amino acids. Germline loops: CDR1 SGHNT, CDR2 YENEEA. The J gene is TRBJ1-1, the V gene TRBV11-3; 7 bases map to TRBD1. Sequencing used peripheral blood. The TCR sequence derives from a woman aged 70-85 years with acute or convalescent COVID-19. CDR3 sequence reads: CASRQGTRGTEAFF. DNA of the CDR3: TGTGCCAGCAGACAGGGGACCAGGGGCACTGAAGCTTTCTTT.